Listed here are 2 T cell receptor beta chains from one sample, sequenced in a study of cytomegalovirus exposure and HLA in healthy donors. Profiling relied on immunoSEQ multiplex PCR, and the TCRdb table lists in-frame clones only, not all of them. The profile shows 110,000 to 150,000 clones, just over 90% of them singletons. The sample consisted of PBMCs. These receptors were obtained from a man between 18 and 35 years old in good health and CMV-seronegative.

V gene TRBV6-1 combines with J gene TRBJ2-3; 8 bases fit TRBD2. CDR1 is MNHNS, CDR2 SASEGT, per germline. Unmatched junction bases numbered 8, after V lost 2 bases and J lost 4 bases. The CDR3 length is 16 residues. CDR3 region: CASSETHGGGPDTQYF. CDR3 coding DNA: TGTGCCAGCAGTGAAACCCACGGGGGGGGCCCAGATACGCAGTATTTT.

The rearrangement uses TRBV2 and TRBJ2-3; 7 bases align to TRBD1. Per the germline V gene, CDR1 is SNHLY and CDR2 is FYNNEI. V lost 6 bases, J lost 2 bases, and 8 bases stayed unmatched. This CDR3 has 15 amino acids. For the CDR3, the DNA is TGTGCCAGCAGGGCAACAGGGGTCTACACAGATACGCAGTATTTT. It is translated as CASRATGVYTDTQYF.